These 20 T cell receptor beta chains share one sample of origin, sequenced in a study of T cell repertoires in cytomegalovirus infection. TCRdb reprocessed the reads with MiXCR, giving one entry per CDR3 protein. The top ten hold 2.8% of the sample, which has roughly 720,000 distinct CDR3 sequences, about a third seen once. Specimen: PBMCs. These TCRs come from a human donor in good health (CMV status not recorded). Some clones in this sample may be carry-over from other donors' samples.

The genes are TRBV7-4 and TRBJ1-1; the match to TRBD1 covers 7 bases. This CDR3 is built from 12 residues. The trim removed 1 base at V and 11 bases at J, leaving 4 bases unmatched. The germline gives CDR1 SGHVT, CDR2 SQSDAQ. DNA for the CDR3: TGTGCCAGCAGCTTAGAGGGGGCTGCCGCTTTCTTT. Encoded protein: CASSLEGAAAFF.

The chain uses TRBV4-1 and TRBJ1-5; D call uncertain. The CDR3 runs 18 residues. Germline V lookup: CDR1 MGHRA, CDR2 YSYEKL. Deletions cut 0 bases from V and 4 bases from J, with 19 bases between. The CDR3: CASSQDLGRPHLNQPQHF. The CDR3 DNA is TGCGCCAGCAGCCAAGATCTAGGCAGACCTCACCTGAATCAGCCCCAGCATTTT.

The J gene is TRBJ2-3, the V gene TRBV6-2 or TRBV6-3, with 13 bases fitting TRBD2. In germline, CDR1 is MNHEY, CDR2 SVGEGT. The trim removed 10 bases at V and 4 bases at J, leaving 5 bases unmatched. The length of the CDR3 is 14 residues. In DNA form, the CDR3 reads TGTGCCACGAGGGGACTAGCGGGGCCAGATACGCAGTATTTT. Translating it yields CATRGLAGPDTQYF.

This chain uses TRBV7-9 with TRBJ2-1; 10 bases are shared with TRBD1. The ends lost 1 base at V and 9 bases at J; junction bases unmatched: 24. The V gene's germline CDR1 is SEHNR and CDR2 FQNEAQ (reference sequence). The CDR3 loop spans 21 amino acids. This CDR3 is CASSLVWDRGSNWTRRVEQFF. CDR3 DNA sequence: TGTGCCAGCAGCTTAGTCTGGGACAGGGGATCAAATTGGACTAGAAGGGTTGAGCAGTTCTTC.

This clonotype has a handful of counts. CDR3 coding DNA: TGTGCCAGCAGTTTTCATCGACTAGCGGGAGCGGGCACCTACGAGCAGTACTTC. This encodes CASSFHRLAGAGTYEQYF. The gene calls are TRBV27 and TRBJ2-7, with 12 bases that match TRBD2. This CDR3 region has 18 residues. The germline V gene encodes CDR1 MNHEY and CDR2 SMNVEV (reference sequence). The ends lost 3 bases at V and 2 bases at J; junction bases unmatched: 11.

This clonotype was picked up a small number of times. This chain uses TRBV12-3 or TRBV12-4 with TRBJ1-1; D may be TRBD1 (5 bases). The CDR3 loop spans 12 amino acids. The V end lost 6 bases, the J end lost 8 bases, and 13 bases lay between the germline ends. In DNA, the CDR3 is TGTGCCAGCAGCCTGGGACCTTACGAAGCTTTCTTT. As protein: CASSLGPYEAFF.

This clonotype was seen a single time. The chain couples TRBV29-1 to TRBJ1-1, with D possibly TRBD1 on 6 matching bases. The CDR3 length is 14 residues. Trimming removed 6 bases from V and 4 bases from J, with 18 bases in between. Looked up from germline, CDR1 is SQVTM and CDR2 is ANQGSEA. CDR3 coding DNA: TGCAGCGTCGAGACAGGCGGGTGGAGCACTGAAGCTTTCTTT. The encoded protein is CSVETGGWSTEAFF.

Comment on this clonotype: One end of the junction does not line up with germline, which may come from a read error. The gene calls are TRBV7-2 and TRBJ2-2; 8 bases are shared with TRBD2. The CDR3 length is 18 residues. Per the germline V gene, CDR1 is SGHTA and CDR2 is FQGNSA. CDR3 nucleotide sequence: TGTGCCAGCAGCTCCCCGGGACTAGAGGGGGGTTGGACCGTGGAGCTGTTTTTT. It specifies CASSSPGLEGGWTVELFF.

The chain combines TRBV11-3 with TRBJ1-2; unclear D gene. The germline CDR1 and CDR2 sequences are SGHNT and YENEEA. The CDR3 has 16 amino acids. V was trimmed by 0 bases and J by 3 bases, leaving 14 bases between them. CDR3 protein: CASSLDLGSLHYGYTF. As DNA, the CDR3 is TGTGCCAGCAGCTTAGATCTAGGGAGCCTCCACTATGGCTACACCTTC.

This clonotype has at least ten counts. The chain links TRBV28 to TRBJ1-4; 9 positions agree with TRBD1. J gave up 8 bases and V 5 bases, and 9 bases lay outside the gene matches. Per the germline V gene, CDR1 is MDHEN and CDR2 is SYDVKM. The CDR3 is 15 residues long. CDR3 protein: CASSTTGTGKEKLFF. As DNA, the CDR3 is TGTGCCAGCAGTACCACCGGGACAGGGAAGGAAAAACTGTTTTTT.

A word on this clonotype: At one end the junction does not follow the germline gene, possibly because of a read error. This chain connects TRBV7-9 to TRBJ2-2, with a possible D match to TRBD2 (5 bases). This CDR3 comprises 12 residues. Germline V gene sequence: CDR1 SEHNR, CDR2 FQNEAQ (reference sequence). The CDR3 DNA reads as TGTGCCAGCAGCTCTCCAGGCGGGCAGCTGTTTTTT. Amino acid sequence: CASSSPGGQLFF.

This chain links TRBV4-1 with TRBJ2-2; D uncertain. Germline CDR1 is MGHRA and CDR2 is YSYEKL. V was pared by 0 bases and J by 6 bases, with 14 bases between. The CDR3 sequence is 16 residues long. This chain's CDR3 is CASSQDPRQYAGELFF. CDR3 DNA sequence: TGCGCCAGCAGCCAAGATCCCCGCCAGTATGCCGGGGAGCTGTTTTTT.

This clonotype was observed at least ten times. The chain couples TRBV27 to TRBJ1-1; D possibly corresponds to TRBD1 (5 bases). This CDR3 is 14 amino acids long. The V end lost 2 bases, the J end lost 5 bases, and 12 bases lay between the germline ends. Germline values: CDR1 MNHEY, CDR2 SMNVEV (reference sequence). The CDR3 DNA reads TGTGCCAGCAGTTTAAGAAAGGCAGGGACTGAAGCTTTCTTT. This translates into CASSLRKAGTEAFF.

Regarding this clonotype: This CDR3 fails to terminate in the conserved phenylalanine or tryptophan, so it likely reflects a read error. The genes are TRBV14 and TRBJ2-7; 9 nucleotides line up with TRBD1. This CDR3 has 15 amino acids. J lost 6 bases, V lost 1 base, and 7 bases had no gene match. Per germline, CDR1 SGHDN and CDR2 FVKESK. CDR3 residues: CASSQGGQGLVEQYL. In DNA, the CDR3 is TGTGCCAGCAGCCAAGGGGGACAGGGTCTTGTCGAGCAGTACTTA.

This clonotype was counted many times. The CDR3 region has the DNA TGTGCCAGCAGCTTAGGAAGGGCCTCTTACAATGAGCAGTTCTTC. Residues: CASSLGRASYNEQFF. The chain couples TRBV7-2 to TRBJ2-1, with D hard to call. Germline CDR1 SGHTA, CDR2 FQGNSA. There are 15 residues in the CDR3. The V gene lost 1 base and the J gene lost 4 bases, with 11 bases spanning the gap. The whole variable domain, remainder taken from reference TRBV7-2 and TRBJ2-1, is GAGVSQSPSNKVTEKGKDVELRCDPISGHTALYWYRQSLGQGLEFLIYFQGNSAPDKSGLPSDRFSAERTGGSVSTLTIQRTQQEDSAVYLCASSLGRASYNEQFFGPGTRLTVL.

The V and J genes are TRBV28 and TRBJ2-7; no reliable D call. CDR1 is MDHEN, CDR2 SYDVKM, per germline. The V and J ends lost 6 bases and 4 bases respectively, with 16 bases between them. The CDR3 has 14 amino acids. CDR3: CASSPRQAGYEQYF. CDR3 DNA sequence: TGTGCCAGCAGCCCCCGTCAGGCTGGATACGAGCAGTACTTC.

V usage is TRBV18 and J usage is TRBJ2-3, with 8 bases identical to TRBD2. The germline V gene has CDR1 KGHSH and CDR2 LQKENI. Losses at the gene ends were 3 bases for V and 2 bases for J; bases not matched to a gene: 1. This CDR3 has 14 amino acids. For the CDR3, the DNA is TGTGCCAGCTCACCCGGGAGGGACACAGATACGCAGTATTTT. It encodes CASSPGRDTDTQYF.

The V and J genes are TRBV7-8 and TRBJ2-5, with 9 bases that match TRBD2. The junction had 16 bases not matched to a gene; V was cut back by 7 bases and J by 4 bases. Germline V gene data show CDR1 as SGHVS and CDR2 as FQNEAQ. This CDR3 is 17 amino acids long. The CDR3 DNA sequence: TGTGCCAGCATTTTATATGGGGGCGGGGGGGGGGGAGAGACCCAGTACTTC. Amino acids: CASILYGGGGGGETQYF.

The genes are TRBV28 and TRBJ1-4; D is unresolved. Germline CDR1 MDHEN, CDR2 SYDVKM. The CDR3 runs 14 residues. Trimming removed 10 bases from V and 3 bases from J, with 15 bases in between. CDR3: CATTVSGANEKLFF. CDR3 DNA sequence: TGTGCCACCACCGTGTCTGGGGCTAATGAAAAACTGTTTTTT. Full variable domain (outside the CDR3, taken from reference TRBV28 and TRBJ1-4): DVKVTQSSRYLVKRTGEKVFLECVQDMDHENMFWYRQDPGLGLRLIYFSYDVKMKEKGDIPEGYSVSREKKERFSLILESASTNQTSMYLCATTVSGANEKLFFGSGTQLSVL.

The chain employs TRBV4-2 and TRBJ2-5; 16 nucleotides line up with TRBD2. Per the germline V gene, CDR1 is LGHNA and CDR2 is YNFKEQ. The junction had 7 bases not matched to a gene; V was cut back by 4 bases and J by 5 bases. This CDR3 contains 17 residues. The CDR3 DNA follows: TGTGCCAGCAGCCCGGGACTAGCGGGAGGGCCGGGGGAGACCCAGTACTTC. Protein product: CASSPGLAGGPGETQYF.